Following are 22 T cell receptor beta chains from one sample sequenced in a study of T cell responses to AZD1222 COVID-19 vaccine. Repertoires were generated with immunoSEQ multiplex PCR, while TCRdb's copy carries only in-frame clones and drops some. The data hold fewer than 120,000 clones, with less than 95% observed a single time. The source was peripheral blood, collected 28 days after the second AZD1222 dose. The receptor source for this set is an adult who received the AZD1222 COVID-19 vaccine.

This clone came up once. J is TRBJ1-2 and V is TRBV18; 7 nucleotides match TRBD1. The ends lost 3 bases at V and 6 bases at J; junction bases unmatched: 4. The CDR3 contains 13 residues. In germline, CDR1 is KGHSH, CDR2 LQKENI. The DNA for the CDR3 is TGTGCCAGCTCACCGGACAGGAAGGATGGCTACACCTTC. It specifies CASSPDRKDGYTF.

The V call is TRBV28, the J call TRBJ1-2; 10 bases line up with TRBD1. The CDR3 contains 14 residues. Germline assignment: CDR1 MDHEN and CDR2 SYDVKM. The V gene end was trimmed by 4 bases and the J gene end by 6 bases; junction bases not matched to a gene: 5. As DNA, the CDR3 is TGTGCCAGCAGTTCCCCGGGACAGGGGAATGGCTACACCTTC. It encodes CASSSPGQGNGYTF.

The chain couples TRBV20-1 to TRBJ1-2; D perhaps matches TRBD1 (6 bases). Trimming took off 3 bases at V and 0 bases at J, with 23 bases between the two ends. The CDR3 has 18 amino acids. In germline, CDR1 is DFQATT, CDR2 SNEGSKA (reference sequence). CDR3 sequence reads: CSASPEGGAPIANYGYTF. Written as DNA, the CDR3 is TGCAGTGCTAGTCCCGAGGGGGGTGCCCCTATAGCTAACTATGGCTACACCTTC.

This chain links TRBV7-2 with TRBJ1-1, with D possibly matching TRBD1 (5 bases). This CDR3 has 14 residues. Germline loops: CDR1 SGHTA, CDR2 FQGNSA. V lost 1 base, J lost 9 bases, and 15 bases lay in between. The CDR3 region has the DNA TGTGCCAGCAGCTTAGGGGGGAAGGGGAGACAAGCTTTCTTT. Protein product: CASSLGGKGRQAFF.

The gene calls are TRBV6-5 and TRBJ1-2; D gene uncertain. CDR3 size: 14 residues. In germline, CDR1 is MNHEY, CDR2 SVGAGI. Trimming took off 7 bases at V and 7 bases at J, with 19 bases between the two ends. This CDR3 is CASKPLRHEIGYTF. DNA for the CDR3: TGTGCCAGCAAACCCCTGAGACACGAAATTGGCTACACCTTC.

This rearrangement joins TRBV5-1 to TRBJ1-6; a weak D match, TRBD1 (5 bases). Per germline, CDR1 SGHRS and CDR2 YFSETQ. CDR3 length equals 15 residues. Trimming took 0 bases from V and 8 from J, leaving 12 bases between them. The CDR3 DNA sequence: TGCGCCAGCAGCTTGGATTTGGGGGGGGATTCACCCCTCCACTTT. Translating it yields CASSLDLGGDSPLHF. Using reference TRBV5-1 and TRBJ1-6 for the parts outside the CDR3, the full variable domain is KAGVTQTPRYLIKTRGQQVTLSCSPISGHRSVSWYQQTPGQGLQFLFEYFSETQRNKGNFPGRFSGRQFSNSRSEMNVSTLELGDSALYLCASSLDLGGDSPLHFGNGTRLTVT.

J is TRBJ1-2 and V is TRBV5-1; D unresolved. This CDR3 is 15 amino acids long. Germline V gives CDR1 SGHRS, CDR2 YFSETQ. Trimming stripped 7 bases from V and 4 bases from J, with 20 bases between. The DNA of the CDR3 is TGCGCCAGCGGGCGTATAGGACCCATCCCCTATGGCTACACCTTC. It specifies CASGRIGPIPYGYTF.

The chain links TRBV6-6 to TRBJ2-7; 8 nucleotides line up with TRBD2. The V gene's germline CDR1 is MNHNY and CDR2 SVGAGI (reference sequence). J gave up 0 bases and V 5 bases, and 12 bases lay outside the gene matches. The length of the CDR3 is 17 residues. The CDR3 bases are TGTGCCAGCAGTCCTTTAGCGGGAACGACGATCTCCTACGAGCAGTACTTC. This translates into CASSPLAGTTISYEQYF.

The chain couples TRBV30 to TRBJ1-6; TRBD1 is a possible D gene (5 bases). V was shortened by 0 bases and J by 9 bases, with 12 bases between the two germline ends. CDR3 size: 14 residues. Per the germline V gene, CDR1 is GTSNPN and CDR2 is SVGIG (reference sequence). For the CDR3, the DNA is TGTGCCTGGAGTGTACAAACAGGTGGTTCACCCCTCCACTTT. Translated: CAWSVQTGGSPLHF.

This clone was counted a single time. This chain connects TRBV29-1 to TRBJ2-7; no clear D gene. V was clipped by 7 bases and J by 4 bases, with 11 bases between them. Germline V gene data show CDR1 as SQVTM and CDR2 as ANQGSEA. This CDR3 comprises 11 residues. In DNA form, the CDR3 reads TGCAGCGCCCTACTTGGGTACGAGCAGTACTTC. Its translation: CSALLGYEQYF.

This clone was seen once. The rearrangement links TRBV2 to TRBJ1-1; a weak D match, TRBD1 (6 bases). Trimming took 9 bases from V and 3 from J, leaving 11 bases between them. Germline V gene sequence: CDR1 SNHLY, CDR2 FYNNEI. The CDR3 spans 12 residues. CDR3 coding DNA: TGTGCCAGTACAGGGACCTACACTGAAGCTTTCTTT. Its protein product is CASTGTYTEAFF.

This rearrangement joins TRBV19 to TRBJ2-7; 7 bases match TRBD1. Looked up from germline, CDR1 is LNHDA and CDR2 is SQIVND (reference sequence). V dropped 5 bases and J dropped 3; count of bases not matched to a gene: 4. The CDR3 extends over 13 amino acids. The CDR3 region is CASSSGQHYEQYF. The CDR3 nucleotides are TGTGCCAGTAGTTCGGGACAGCACTACGAGCAGTACTTC.

CDR3 bases: TGTGCCAGCAGCTTAAACATCGTGGCTCAGCCCCAGCATTTT. This sequence encodes CASSLNIVAQPQHF. The rearrangement links TRBV7-8 to TRBJ1-5, with D unresolved. The CDR3 sequence is 14 residues long. Deletions cut 2 bases from V and 6 bases from J, with 11 bases between. CDR1 and CDR2 (germline): SGHVS, FQNEAQ. The full variable domain, with the rest looked up from reference TRBV7-8 and TRBJ1-5, is GAGVSQSPRYKVAKRGQDVALRCDPISGHVSLFWYQQALGQGPEFLTYFQNEAQLDKSGLPSDRFFAERPEGSVSTLKIQRTQQEDSAVYLCASSLNIVAQPQHFGDGTRLSIL.

The V gene is TRBV5-1, the J gene TRBJ2-5; 7 nucleotides line up with TRBD2. Germline V gene sequence: CDR1 SGHRS, CDR2 YFSETQ. The CDR3 runs to 15 residues. Trimming at V came to 0 bases and at J to 4 bases, leaving 6 bases not matched to a gene. The CDR3: CASSLGVGGRETQYF. In DNA, the CDR3 is TGCGCCAGCAGCTTGGGGGTCGGGGGGAGAGAGACCCAGTACTTC.

The J gene is TRBJ2-2, the V gene TRBV6-4; D ambiguous. The germline gives CDR1 MRHNA, CDR2 SNTAGT. This CDR3 has 13 amino acids. The germline V and J ends were trimmed by 3 bases and 6 bases, with 8 bases remaining between them. CDR3 loop: CASSEELAGELFF. CDR3 coding DNA: TGTGCCAGCAGTGAGGAACTGGCCGGGGAGCTGTTTTTT.

The genes are TRBV19 and TRBJ1-1; D is perhaps TRBD1 (5 bases). This CDR3 is 15 amino acids long. Germline loops: CDR1 LNHDA, CDR2 SQIVND (reference sequence). V was clipped by 7 bases and J by 5 bases, with 20 bases between them. CDR3 DNA sequence: TGTGCCAGTATAAGGATCGGTGCAGGGTATACTGAAGCTTTCTTT. Translating it yields CASIRIGAGYTEAFF.

This sequence joins TRBV27 and TRBJ1-4; D remains unclear. With 2 bases removed from V and 5 bases from J, the gap between germline ends came to 9 bases. This CDR3 is built from 14 residues. The germline V gene encodes CDR1 MNHEY and CDR2 SMNVEV (reference sequence). The chain's CDR3 is CASSLAGDNEKLFF. In DNA, the CDR3 is TGTGCCAGCAGTTTAGCAGGAGACAATGAAAAACTGTTTTTT.

In nucleotides, the CDR3 is TGTGCCAGCAGCCGAACCGGGACAGGGAAGTCTGGGGCCAACGTCCTGACTTTC. It yields the protein CASSRTGTGKSGANVLTF. The chain couples TRBV7-8 to TRBJ2-6; 9 bases are shared with TRBD1. This CDR3 comprises 18 residues. Germline CDR1 reads SGHVS; CDR2 reads FQNEAQ. V dropped 5 bases and J dropped 1; count of bases not matched to a gene: 9.

The rearrangement links TRBV6-4 to TRBJ2-7; perhaps TRBD2 as D (5 bases). There are 14 residues in the CDR3. V lost 3 bases and J lost 1, with 10 bases in between. The germline V gene encodes CDR1 MRHNA and CDR2 SNTAGT. The CDR3 DNA follows: TGTGCCAGCAGTGAAGAGGGATGGTCCTACGAGCAGTACTTC. Its translation: CASSEEGWSYEQYF.

The rearrangement links TRBV21-1 to TRBJ2-7; the table's D call TRBD1 went unverified against the DNA. TRBV21-1 represents a pseudogene. This CDR3 contains 18 residues. The CDR3 bases are TGTGCCAGCAGCAAAGGATTTGCGACAGGGGGCGAGTCCTACGAGCAGTACTTC. It encodes CASSKGFATGGESYEQYF.

The rearrangement joins TRBV7-9 to TRBJ2-7, with 8 nucleotides matching TRBD2. The CDR3 sequence is 17 residues long. The germline V gene encodes CDR1 SEHNR and CDR2 FQNEAQ (reference sequence). Germline trimming cut 4 bases from V and 1 base from J; bases unmatched to any gene: 12. The CDR3 bases are TGTGCCAGCAGCTACGGCGGAGGGCCTAGCGGGTCCTACGAGCAGTACTTC. Translation: CASSYGGGPSGSYEQYF.

The chain couples TRBV27 to TRBJ1-2, with a weak D call TRBD1 (5 bases). Germline loops: CDR1 MNHEY, CDR2 SMNVEV (reference sequence). V lost 6 bases and J lost 2, with 10 bases in between. CDR3 size: 13 residues. The DNA of the CDR3 is TGTGCCAGCAGACCGACAGCGAACTATGGCTACACCTTC. Its protein product is CASRPTANYGYTF.